Listed below are T cell receptor beta chains from one sample, sequenced in a study of blood T cell repertoires in COVID-19. Sequencing used immunoSEQ multiplex PCR; TCRdb keeps in-frame clones, though not all of them. Counted here are about 210,000 clones, 65% to 90% occurring once; the ten biggest clones make up about 2.5%. Sequenced sample: peripheral blood. Receptor source: a woman in her 70s with COVID-19, enrolled during active disease. Both conserved end residues are part of each CDR3.

>TRBJ1-1|TRBV6-5
CAVRDRANTEAFF
>TRBJ1-3|TRBV19
CASSISDRTGGNTIYF
>TRBJ1-4|TRBV4-1
CASSQDRGSNEKLFF
>TRBJ1-1|TRBV11-3
CASSLSGGPGTEAFF
>TRBJ2-5|TRBV3-1/TRBV3-2
CASSQGTSGGEETQYF
>TRBJ2-5|TRBV18
CASSPRGGQAETQYF
>TRBJ2-3|TRBV7-2
CASSLLAPGTSGTDTQYF
>TRBJ1-1|TRBV7-9
CASSLVVAEAFF
>TRBJ2-5|TRBV5-1
CASSFGERETQYF
>TRBJ1-2|TRBV7-2
CASSFNRESSAGTF
>TRBJ1-1|TRBV6-5
CASGGGRTEAFF
>TRBJ1-2|TRBV5-1
CASSNVAGTGEKDYGYTF
>TRBJ2-7|TRBV15
CATSTSYQGGLDEQYF
>TRBJ1-5|TRBV6-2/TRBV6-3
CASSTVNRNQPQHF